The T cell receptor (beta chain) described here comes from a study of control samples from healthy donors and cancer patients. V lost 0 bases, J lost 7 bases, and 13 bases lay in between. From germline, CDR1 is GTSNPN and CDR2 SVGIG (reference sequence). CDR3 length: 14 amino acids. The repertoire was sequenced with immunoSEQ multiplex PCR; TCRdb's copy has only in-frame clones and lacks some. The sample carries about 98,000 clones, 82% recorded once. Sequenced: blood. This TCR was sampled from a man aged 55-75 years in good health. The chain combines TRBV30 with TRBJ1-3; D possibly corresponds to TRBD1 (6 bases). CDR3 sequence reads: CAWSVDGGLNTIYF. The CDR3 DNA is TGTGCCTGGAGTGTTGACGGGGGGCTGAACACCATATATTTT. The full variable domain, its missing parts supplied by reference TRBV30 and TRBJ1-3, is SQTIHQWPATLVQPVGSPLSLECTVEGTSNPNLYWYRQAAGRGLQLLFYSVGIGQISSEVPQNLSASRPQDRQFILSSKKLLLSDSGFYLCAWSVDGGLNTIYFGEGSWLTVV.